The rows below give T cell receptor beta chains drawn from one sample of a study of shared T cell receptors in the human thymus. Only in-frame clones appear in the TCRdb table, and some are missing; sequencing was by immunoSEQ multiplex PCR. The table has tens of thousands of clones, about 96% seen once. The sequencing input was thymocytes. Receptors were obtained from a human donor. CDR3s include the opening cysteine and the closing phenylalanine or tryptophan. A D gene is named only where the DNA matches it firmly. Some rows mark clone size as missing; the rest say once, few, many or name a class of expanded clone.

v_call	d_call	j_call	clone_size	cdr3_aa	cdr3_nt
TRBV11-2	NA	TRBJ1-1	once	CASSLGAGQNTEAFF	TGTGCCAGCAGCTTAGGAGCAGGCCAGAACACTGAAGCTTTCTTT
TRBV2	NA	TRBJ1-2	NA	CASTPQGNYGYTF	TGTGCCAGCACTCCCCAGGGCAACTATGGCTACACCTTC
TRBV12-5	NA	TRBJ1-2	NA	CASGVDKGGGYGYTF	TGTGCTAGTGGTGTAGACAAAGGGGGGGGCTATGGCTACACCTTC
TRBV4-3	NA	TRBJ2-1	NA	CASSDREGKNEQFF	TGCGCCAGCTCCGACAGGGAGGGGAAAAATGAGCAGTTCTTC
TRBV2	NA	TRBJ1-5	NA	CASSEETRGGQPQHF	TGTGCCAGCAGTGAAGAGACCAGGGGTGGACAGCCCCAGCATTTT
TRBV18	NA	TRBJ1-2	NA	CASSPNGGAYNGYTF	TGTGCCAGCTCACCAAACGGCGGGGCTTACAATGGCTACACCTTC
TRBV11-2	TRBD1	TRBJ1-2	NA	CASSLQGDGYTF	TGTGCCAGCAGCCTACAGGGGGATGGCTACACCTTC
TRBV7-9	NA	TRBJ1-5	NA	CASSLCRDGDGNQPQHF	TGTGCCAGCAGCTTATGTCGGGATGGGGATGGCAATCAGCCCCAGCATTTT
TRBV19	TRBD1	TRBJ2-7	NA	CASSIPIGTGAAYEQYF	TGTGCCAGTAGTATCCCTATAGGGACAGGAGCCGCCTACGAGCAGTACTTC
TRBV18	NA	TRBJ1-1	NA	CASSPPPGEDTEAFF	TGTGCCAGCTCACCACCCCCAGGGGAGGACACTGAAGCTTTCTTT
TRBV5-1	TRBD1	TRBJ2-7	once	CASSTRQGHYEQYF	TGCGCCAGCAGCACCCGACAGGGGCACTACGAGCAGTACTTC
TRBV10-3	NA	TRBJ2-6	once	CAISEVSRGSSGANVLTF	TGTGCCATCAGTGAGGTCAGCAGGGGAAGCTCTGGGGCCAACGTCCTGACTTTC
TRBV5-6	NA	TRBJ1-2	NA	CASSPQPPENYGYTF	TGTGCCAGCAGCCCCCAACCTCCAGAGAACTATGGCTACACCTTC
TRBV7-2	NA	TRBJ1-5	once	CASSSIQGVTGQPQHF	TGTGCCAGCAGCTCGATACAGGGAGTTACGGGGCAGCCCCAGCATTTT
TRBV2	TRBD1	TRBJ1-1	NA	CASSECGTGCNTAEAFF	TGTGCCAGCAGTGAATGCGGGACAGGGTGTAACACGGCTGAAGCTTTCTTT
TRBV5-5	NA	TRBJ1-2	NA	CASSSGRGPIYGYTF	TGTGCCAGCAGCTCCGGGAGAGGGCCAATCTATGGCTACACCTTC
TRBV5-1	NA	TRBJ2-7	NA	CASSFRQSYEQYF	TGCGCCAGCAGCTTCAGACAGTCCTACGAGCAGTACTTC
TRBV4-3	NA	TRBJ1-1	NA	CASSQDAESNTEAFF	TGCGCCAGCAGCCAAGACGCAGAGTCGAACACTGAAGCTTTCTTT
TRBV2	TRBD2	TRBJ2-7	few	CASSERLAGYEQYF	TGTGCCAGCAGTGAACGGCTAGCGGGCTACGAGCAGTACTTC
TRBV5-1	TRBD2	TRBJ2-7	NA	CASSLEIGRGAYEQYF	TGCGCCAGCAGCTTGGAAATTGGGCGGGGGGCCTACGAGCAGTACTTC
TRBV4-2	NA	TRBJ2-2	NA	CASSHGPGLEGTGELFF	TGTGCCAGCAGCCACGGACCGGGACTCGAGGGCACCGGGGAGCTGTTTTTT
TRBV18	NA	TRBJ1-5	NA	CASSPQDKQVGNQPQHF	TGTGCCAGCTCACCACAAGATAAGCAGGTGGGGAATCAGCCCCAGCATTTT
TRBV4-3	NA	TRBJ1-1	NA	CASSQEVGTNEDTEAFF	TGCGCCAGCAGCCAAGAAGTAGGGACCAACGAAGACACTGAAGCTTTCTTT
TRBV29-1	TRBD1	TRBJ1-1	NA	CSVVYGQGAKRTEAFF	TGCAGCGTTGTTTACGGACAGGGGGCAAAAAGGACTGAAGCTTTCTTT
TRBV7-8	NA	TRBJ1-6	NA	CASSQAGRHSYNSPLHF	TGTGCCAGCAGCCAGGCGGGTCGGCACTCCTATAATTCACCCCTCCACTTT
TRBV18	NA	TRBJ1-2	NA	CASSPPKGQKNNYGYTF	TGTGCCAGCTCACCACCGAAAGGACAGAAAAATAACTATGGCTACACCTTC
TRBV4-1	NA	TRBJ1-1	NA	CASSPLRSGIVNTEAFF	TGCGCCAGCAGCCCCCTTCGGTCAGGGATCGTGAACACTGAAGCTTTCTTT
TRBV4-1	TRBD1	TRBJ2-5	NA	CASSQDLGSDRGRIETQYF	TGCGCCAGCAGCCAAGATCTCGGCTCGGACAGGGGGCGGATTGAGACCCAGTACTTC
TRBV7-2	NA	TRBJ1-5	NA	CASSPFIAPGASNQPQHF	TGTGCCAGCAGCCCTTTTATCGCCCCAGGGGCTAGCAATCAGCCCCAGCATTTT
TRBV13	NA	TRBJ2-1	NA	CASSLGRVAYNEQFF	TGTGCCAGCAGCTTAGGCAGGGTTGCCTACAATGAGCAGTTCTTC
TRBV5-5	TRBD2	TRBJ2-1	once	CASSPLSGTSGVRYNEQFF	TGTGCCAGCAGCCCACTGTCCGGGACTAGCGGGGTCCGATACAATGAGCAGTTCTTC
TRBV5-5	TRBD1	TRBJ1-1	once	CASSRRDRGHGGAEAFF	TGTGCCAGCAGCAGGCGGGACAGGGGGCACGGCGGCGCTGAAGCTTTCTTT
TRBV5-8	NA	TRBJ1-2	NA	CASSWDGGLPCGYTF	TGTGCCAGCAGCTGGGATGGAGGTTTACCCTGCGGCTACACCTTC
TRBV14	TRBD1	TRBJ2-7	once	CASSHLGQPKTYEQYF	TGTGCCAGCAGCCATTTGGGACAGCCAAAAACCTACGAGCAGTACTTC
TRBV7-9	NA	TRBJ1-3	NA	CASSLPPRRISGNTIYF	TGTGCCAGCAGCTTACCACCGAGGCGTATCTCTGGAAACACCATATATTTT
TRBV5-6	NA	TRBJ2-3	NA	CASSLQGTDTQYF	TGTGCCAGCAGCTTACAGGGCACAGATACGCAGTATTTT
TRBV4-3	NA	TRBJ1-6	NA	CASSQKVGAFGYSPLHF	TGCGCCAGCAGCCAGAAAGTGGGGGCGTTCGGGTATTCACCCCTCCACTTT
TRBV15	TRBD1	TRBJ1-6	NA	CATGKTGTNSPLHF	TGTGCCACCGGAAAGACAGGGACCAATTCACCCCTCCACTTT
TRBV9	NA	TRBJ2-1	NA	CASAVEGYEQFF	TGTGCCAGCGCCGTTGAGGGATACGAGCAGTTCTTC
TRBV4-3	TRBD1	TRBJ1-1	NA	CASSQDFKRGDRLQNTEAFF	TGCGCCAGCAGCCAAGATTTCAAAAGGGGGGACAGACTACAAAACACTGAAGCTTTCTTT
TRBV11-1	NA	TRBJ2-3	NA	CASSFGSTDTQYF	TGTGCCAGCAGCTTCGGGTCCACAGATACGCAGTATTTT
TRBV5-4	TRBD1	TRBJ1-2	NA	CASSWGGQGAFYGYTF	TGTGCCAGCAGCTGGGGAGGACAGGGGGCGTTCTATGGCTACACCTTC